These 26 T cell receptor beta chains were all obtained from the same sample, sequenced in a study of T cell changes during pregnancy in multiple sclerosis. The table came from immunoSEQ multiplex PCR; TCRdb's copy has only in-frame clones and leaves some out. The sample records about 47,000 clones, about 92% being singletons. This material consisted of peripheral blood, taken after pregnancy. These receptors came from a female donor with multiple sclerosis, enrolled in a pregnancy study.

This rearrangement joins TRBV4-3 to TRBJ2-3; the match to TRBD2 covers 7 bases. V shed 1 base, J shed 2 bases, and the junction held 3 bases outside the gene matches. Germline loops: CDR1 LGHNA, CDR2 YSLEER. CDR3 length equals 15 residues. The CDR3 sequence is CASSQAGGITDTQYF. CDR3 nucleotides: TGCGCCAGCAGCCAAGCGGGGGGAATCACAGATACGCAGTATTTT.

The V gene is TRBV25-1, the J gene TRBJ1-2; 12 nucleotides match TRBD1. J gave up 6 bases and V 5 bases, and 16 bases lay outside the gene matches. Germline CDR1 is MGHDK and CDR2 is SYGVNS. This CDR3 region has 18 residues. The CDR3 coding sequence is TGTGCCAGCAGTAACACCGCCGGGACAGGGGGCTTAAGGGATGGCTACACCTTC. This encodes CASSNTAGTGGLRDGYTF.

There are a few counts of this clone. The DNA of the CDR3 is TGCGCCAGCAGCCAAGGGAGGGTGGGGATGAACACTGAAGCTTTCTTT. It encodes CASSQGRVGMNTEAFF. V usage is TRBV4-3 and J usage is TRBJ1-1; D uncertain. V was pared by 1 base and J by 0 bases, with 12 bases between. Germline CDR1 and CDR2: LGHNA and YSLEER. This CDR3 is 16 amino acids long.

This chain's CDR3 is CASTLAGATFQPQHF. CDR3 nucleotides: TGTGCCAGTACACTGGCGGGCGCAACTTTTCAGCCCCAGCATTTT. This chain joins TRBV19 and TRBJ1-5; no definite D call. Trimming removed 7 bases at V and 6 bases at J, with 19 bases between. Germline values: CDR1 LNHDA, CDR2 SQIVND (reference sequence). The CDR3 totals 15 residues.

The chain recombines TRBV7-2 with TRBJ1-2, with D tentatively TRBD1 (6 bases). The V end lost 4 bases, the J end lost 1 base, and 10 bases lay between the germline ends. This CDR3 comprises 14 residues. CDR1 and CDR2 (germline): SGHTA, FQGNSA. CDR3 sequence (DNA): TGTGCCAGCAGCTCCCTGGACAGTAACTATGGCTACACCTTC. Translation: CASSSLDSNYGYTF.

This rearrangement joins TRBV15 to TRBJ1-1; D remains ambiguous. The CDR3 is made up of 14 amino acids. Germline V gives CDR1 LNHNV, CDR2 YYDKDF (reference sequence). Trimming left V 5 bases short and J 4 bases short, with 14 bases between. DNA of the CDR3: TGTGCCACCAGCGTAGTCGGGGTGTCCACTGAAGCTTTCTTT. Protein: CATSVVGVSTEAFF.

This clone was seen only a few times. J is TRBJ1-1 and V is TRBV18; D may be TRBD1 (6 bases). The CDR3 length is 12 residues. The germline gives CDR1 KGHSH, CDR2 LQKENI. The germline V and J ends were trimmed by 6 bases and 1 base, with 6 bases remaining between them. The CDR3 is CASSGANTEAFF. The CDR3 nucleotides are TGTGCCAGCTCGGGGGCGAACACTGAAGCTTTCTTT. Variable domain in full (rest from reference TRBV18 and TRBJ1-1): NAGVMQNPRHLVRRRGQEARLRCSPMKGHSHVYWYRQLPEEGLKFMVYLQKENIIDESGMPKERFSAEFPKEGPSILRIQQVVRGDSAAYFCASSGANTEAFFGQGTRLTVV.

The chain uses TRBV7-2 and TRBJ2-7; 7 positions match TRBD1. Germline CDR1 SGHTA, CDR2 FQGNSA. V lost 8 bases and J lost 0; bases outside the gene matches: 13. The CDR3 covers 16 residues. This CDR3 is CASSTVTGAVSYEQYF. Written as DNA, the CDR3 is TGTGCCAGCTCCACGGTTACAGGGGCGGTCTCCTACGAGCAGTACTTC.

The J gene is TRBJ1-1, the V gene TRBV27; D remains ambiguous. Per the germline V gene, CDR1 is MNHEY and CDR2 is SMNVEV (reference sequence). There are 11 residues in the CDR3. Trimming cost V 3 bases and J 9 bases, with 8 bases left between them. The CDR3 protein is CASSFVGKAFF. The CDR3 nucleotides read TGTGCCAGCAGTTTCGTCGGGAAAGCTTTCTTT.

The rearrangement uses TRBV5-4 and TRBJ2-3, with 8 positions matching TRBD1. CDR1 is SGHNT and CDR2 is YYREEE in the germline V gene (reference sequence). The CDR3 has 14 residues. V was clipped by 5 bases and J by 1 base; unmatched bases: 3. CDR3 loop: CASRPGQGTDTQYF. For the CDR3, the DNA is TGTGCCAGCAGACCGGGACAGGGCACAGATACGCAGTATTTT.

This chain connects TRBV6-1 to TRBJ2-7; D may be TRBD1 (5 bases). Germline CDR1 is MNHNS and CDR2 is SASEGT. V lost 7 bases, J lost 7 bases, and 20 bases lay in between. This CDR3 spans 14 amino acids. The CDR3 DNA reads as TGTGCCAGCACTACTGACAGACTTTTGAGAGAGCAGTACTTC. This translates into CASTTDRLLREQYF.

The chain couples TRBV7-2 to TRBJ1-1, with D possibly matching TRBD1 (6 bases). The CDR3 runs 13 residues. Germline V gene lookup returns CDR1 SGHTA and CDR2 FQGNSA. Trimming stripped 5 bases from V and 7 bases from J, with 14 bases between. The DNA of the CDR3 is TGTGCCAGCAGCCCCGGACAGACAATTGAAGCTTTCTTT. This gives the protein CASSPGQTIEAFF.

The CDR3 loop is CASSLTAGTGGRFNTEAFF. DNA for the CDR3: TGTGCCAGCAGCTTGACTGCCGGGACAGGGGGCAGGTTTAACACTGAAGCTTTCTTT. The rearrangement joins TRBV5-6 to TRBJ1-1; 12 bases are shared with TRBD1. CDR3 length: 19 residues. V shed 1 base, J shed 2 bases, and the junction held 12 bases outside the gene matches. Germline V lookup: CDR1 SGHDT, CDR2 YYEEEE.

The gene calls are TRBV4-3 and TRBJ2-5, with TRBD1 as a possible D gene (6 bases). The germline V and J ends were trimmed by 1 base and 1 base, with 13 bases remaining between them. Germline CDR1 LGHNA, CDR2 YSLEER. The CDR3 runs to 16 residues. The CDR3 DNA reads TGCGCCAGCAGCCAAGGGCTGGGGGCCCTCCAAGAGACCCAGTACTTC. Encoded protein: CASSQGLGALQETQYF.

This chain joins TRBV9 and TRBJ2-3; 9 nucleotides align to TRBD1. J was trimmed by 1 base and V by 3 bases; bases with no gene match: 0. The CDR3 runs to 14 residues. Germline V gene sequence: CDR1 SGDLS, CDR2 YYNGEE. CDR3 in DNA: TGTGCCAGCAGCGGGGACAGGGGCACAGATACGCAGTATTTT. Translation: CASSGDRGTDTQYF. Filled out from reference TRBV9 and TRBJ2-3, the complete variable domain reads DSGVTQTPKHLITATGQRVTLRCSPRSGDLSVYWYQQSLDQGLQFLIQYYNGEERAKGNILERFSAQQFPDLHSELNLSSLELGDSALYFCASSGDRGTDTQYFGPGTRLTVL.

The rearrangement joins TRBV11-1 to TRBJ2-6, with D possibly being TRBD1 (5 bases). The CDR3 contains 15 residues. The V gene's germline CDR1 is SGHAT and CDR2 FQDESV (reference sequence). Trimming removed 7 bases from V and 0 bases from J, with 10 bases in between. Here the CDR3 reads CASNKGFSGANVLTF. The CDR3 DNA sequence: TGTGCCAGCAATAAGGGGTTCTCTGGGGCCAACGTCCTGACTTTC.

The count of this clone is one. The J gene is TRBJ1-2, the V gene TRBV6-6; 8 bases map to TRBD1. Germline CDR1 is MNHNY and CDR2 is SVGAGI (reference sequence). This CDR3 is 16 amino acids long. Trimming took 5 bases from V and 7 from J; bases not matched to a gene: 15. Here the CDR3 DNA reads TGTGCCAGCAGTGTCCCCTGGCAGGGGGCAGATCGTGGCTACACCTTC. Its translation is CASSVPWQGADRGYTF.

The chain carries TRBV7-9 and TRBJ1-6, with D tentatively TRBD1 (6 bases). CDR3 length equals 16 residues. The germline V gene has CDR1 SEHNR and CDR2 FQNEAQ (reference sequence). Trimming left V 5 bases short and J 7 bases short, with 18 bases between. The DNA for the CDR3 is TGTGCCAGCAGCCAGGAAGGACAGCCCCGAAATTCACCCCTCCACTTT. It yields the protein CASSQEGQPRNSPLHF.

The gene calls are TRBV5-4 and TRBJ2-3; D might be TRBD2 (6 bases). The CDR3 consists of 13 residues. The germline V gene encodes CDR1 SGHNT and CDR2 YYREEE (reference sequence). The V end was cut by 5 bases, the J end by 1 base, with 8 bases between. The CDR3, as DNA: TGTGCCAGCAGAATAGCGGGCACAGATACGCAGTATTTT. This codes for CASRIAGTDTQYF.

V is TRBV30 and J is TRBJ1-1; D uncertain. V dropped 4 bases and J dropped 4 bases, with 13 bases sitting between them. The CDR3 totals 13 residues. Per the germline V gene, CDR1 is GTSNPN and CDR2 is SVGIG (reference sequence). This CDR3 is CAWNVFGGTEAFF. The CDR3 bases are TGTGCCTGGAACGTCTTCGGAGGCACTGAAGCTTTCTTT. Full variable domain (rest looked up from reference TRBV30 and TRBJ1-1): SQTIHQWPATLVQPVGSPLSLECTVEGTSNPNLYWYRQAAGRGLQLLFYSVGIGQISSEVPQNLSASRPQDRQFILSSKKLLLSDSGFYLCAWNVFGGTEAFFGQGTRLTVV.

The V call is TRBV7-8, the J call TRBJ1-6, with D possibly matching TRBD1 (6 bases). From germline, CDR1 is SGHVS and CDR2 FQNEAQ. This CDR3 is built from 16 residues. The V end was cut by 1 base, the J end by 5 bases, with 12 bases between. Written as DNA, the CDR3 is TGTGCCAGCAGCTTAGGCAGGGGCATCAATAATTCACCCCTCCACTTT. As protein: CASSLGRGINNSPLHF.

The CDR3 DNA is TGTGCCGAAAGTAGGGGGCTGGGTGAGCAGTTCTTC. This translates into CAESRGLGEQFF. The chain links TRBV5-4 to TRBJ2-1; the match to TRBD1 covers 7 bases. CDR1 is SGHNT, CDR2 YYREEE, per germline (reference sequence). V lost 10 bases and J lost 9; bases outside the gene matches: 10. The CDR3 runs 12 residues.

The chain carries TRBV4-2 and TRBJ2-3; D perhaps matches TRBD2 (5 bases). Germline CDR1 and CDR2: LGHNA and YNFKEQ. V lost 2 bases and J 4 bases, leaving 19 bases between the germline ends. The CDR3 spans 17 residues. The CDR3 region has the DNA TGTGCCAGCAGCCAAAGTGATGCGGGTTCAGCACCAGATACGCAGTATTTT. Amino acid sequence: CASSQSDAGSAPDTQYF.

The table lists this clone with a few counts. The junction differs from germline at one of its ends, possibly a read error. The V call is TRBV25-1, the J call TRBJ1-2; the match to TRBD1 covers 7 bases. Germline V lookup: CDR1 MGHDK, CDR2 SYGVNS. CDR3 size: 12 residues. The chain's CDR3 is CASKGAIEGPFF. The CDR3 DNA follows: TGTGCCAGCAAGGGGGCGATCGAAGGGCCCTTCTTC.

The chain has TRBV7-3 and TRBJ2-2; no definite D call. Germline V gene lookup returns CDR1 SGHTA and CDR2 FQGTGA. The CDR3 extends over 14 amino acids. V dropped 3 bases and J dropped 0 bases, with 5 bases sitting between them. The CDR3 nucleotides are TGTGCCAGCAGCTTCGGAGCGAACACCGGGGAGCTGTTTTTT. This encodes CASSFGANTGELFF.

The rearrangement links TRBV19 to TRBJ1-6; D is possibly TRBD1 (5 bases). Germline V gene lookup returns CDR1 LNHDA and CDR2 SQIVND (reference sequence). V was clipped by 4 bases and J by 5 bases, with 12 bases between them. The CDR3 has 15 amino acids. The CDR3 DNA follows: TGTGCCAGTAGTACAGGGAACAGGAATAATTCACCCCTCCACTTT. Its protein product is CASSTGNRNNSPLHF.